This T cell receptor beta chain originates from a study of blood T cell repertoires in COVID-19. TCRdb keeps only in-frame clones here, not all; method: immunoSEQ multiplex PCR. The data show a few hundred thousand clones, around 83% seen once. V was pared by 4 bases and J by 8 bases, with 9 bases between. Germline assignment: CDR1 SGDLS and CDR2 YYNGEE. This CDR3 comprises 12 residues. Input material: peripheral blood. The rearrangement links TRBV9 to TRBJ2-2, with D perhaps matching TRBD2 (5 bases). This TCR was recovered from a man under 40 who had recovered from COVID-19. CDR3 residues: CASSTRGGELFF. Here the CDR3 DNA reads TGTGCCAGCAGCACCCGCGGGGGGGAGCTGTTTTTT.